Listed here are 25 T cell receptor beta chains from one sample, sequenced in a study of blood T cell repertoires in COVID-19. The data were produced by immunoSEQ multiplex PCR, yet TCRdb's version contains in-frame clones alone and is incomplete. This sample has under 200,000 clones, with about 88% found just once. The sample comprised peripheral blood. Source of these receptors: a man aged 35-49 years with active or convalescent COVID-19.

In its sample, this clone was seen a few times. V and J are TRBV2 and TRBJ1-4, with D perhaps matching TRBD1 (5 bases). Trimming cost V 4 bases and J 4 bases, with 10 bases left between them. Germline V lookup: CDR1 SNHLY, CDR2 FYNNEI. The CDR3 sequence is 14 residues long. In DNA form, the CDR3 reads TGTGCCAGCAGTGTTGCAGGGTTTAATGAAAAACTGTTTTTT. Its protein is CASSVAGFNEKLFF. Complete variable domain (other parts from reference TRBV2 and TRBJ1-4): EPEVTQTPSHQVTQMGQEVILRCVPISNHLYFYWYRQILGQKVEFLVSFYNNEISEKSEIFDDQFSVERPDGSNFTLKIRSTKLEDSAMYFCASSVAGFNEKLFFGSGTQLSVL.

J is TRBJ1-1 and V is TRBV27; D unresolved. CDR1 MNHEY and CDR2 SMNVEV come from the germline V gene (reference sequence). CDR3 length: 14 residues. V lost 3 bases and J 2 bases, leaving 10 bases between the germline ends. The CDR3 is CASSLGAANTEAFF. The CDR3 DNA sequence: TGTGCCAGCAGTTTGGGCGCAGCCAACACTGAAGCTTTCTTT.

V is TRBV4-1 and J is TRBJ2-7; 7 bases line up with TRBD1. J lost 6 bases, V lost 4 bases, and 3 bases had no gene match. Germline V gene sequence: CDR1 MGHRA, CDR2 YSYEKL. The CDR3 contains 12 residues. Here the CDR3 reads CASSLTGSEQYF. The CDR3 nucleotides read TGCGCCAGCAGCCTGACAGGGTCCGAGCAGTACTTC.

The rearrangement joins TRBV15 to TRBJ1-1; D perhaps matches TRBD1 (6 bases). The CDR3 runs 15 residues. Between the trimmed V and J ends, which lost 1 base and 5 bases, there was a span of 14 bases. Per germline, CDR1 LNHNV and CDR2 YYDKDF (reference sequence). As DNA, the CDR3 is TGTGCCACCAGCAGAGGTGGGGGCGGCGGGACTGAAGCTTTCTTT. It specifies CATSRGGGGGTEAFF.

The chain combines TRBV5-6 with TRBJ1-1; D is perhaps TRBD1 (5 bases). This CDR3 is 12 amino acids long. V was shortened by 6 bases and J by 1 base, with 7 bases between the two germline ends. Germline CDR1 reads SGHDT; CDR2 reads YYEEEE. CDR3 loop: CASTQGNTEAFF. Written as DNA, the CDR3 is TGTGCCAGCACCCAGGGGAACACTGAAGCTTTCTTT.

The rearrangement uses TRBV19 and TRBJ2-1, with D tentatively TRBD2 (7 bases). Germline-derived CDR1 and CDR2 are LNHDA and SQIVND (reference sequence). Trimming took off 6 bases at V and 5 bases at J, with 17 bases between the two ends. The CDR3 contains 15 residues. The DNA of the CDR3 is TGTGCCAGTAGGGCGGGGGCACTTGGAGACAATGAGCAGTTCTTC. Translation gives CASRAGALGDNEQFF.

The chain recombines TRBV18 with TRBJ2-5, with D hard to call. Germline lookup yields CDR1 KGHSH and CDR2 LQKENI. This CDR3 is built from 12 residues. Trimming cost V 4 bases and J 5 bases, with 8 bases left between them. In DNA, the CDR3 is TGTGCCAGCTCACGAGAGCTGGAGACCCAGTACTTC. It codes for CASSRELETQYF.

V is TRBV6-5 and J is TRBJ2-2; D is unresolved. Trimming stripped 2 bases from V and 2 bases from J, with 6 bases between. Germline V gene lookup returns CDR1 MNHEY and CDR2 SVGAGI. This CDR3 spans 14 amino acids. This chain's CDR3 is CASSYLTNTGELFF. In nucleotides, the CDR3 is TGTGCCAGCAGTTACCTCACTAACACCGGGGAGCTGTTTTTT.

The chain employs TRBV7-2 and TRBJ1-5, with D perhaps TRBD1 (5 bases). From germline, CDR1 is SGHTA and CDR2 FQGNSA. V dropped 3 bases and J dropped 0 bases, with 9 bases sitting between them. The CDR3 totals 15 residues. The chain's CDR3 is CASSFRQHSNQPQHF. The CDR3 coding sequence is TGTGCCAGCAGCTTTCGACAGCATAGCAATCAGCCCCAGCATTTT.

The chain uses TRBV29-1 and TRBJ2-2, with TRBD2 identical over 7 bases. Germline CDR1 and CDR2: SQVTM and ANQGSEA. Losses at the gene ends were 6 bases for V and 5 bases for J; bases not matched to a gene: 12. This CDR3 comprises 15 residues. Here the CDR3 DNA reads TGCAGCGTCCGGTTGCGGCTAGCGGTAACCGGGGAGCTGTTTTTT. Translating gives CSVRLRLAVTGELFF.

V gene TRBV6-5 combines with J gene TRBJ1-2; 8 nucleotides agree with TRBD1. V gave up 5 bases and J gave up 8 bases; unmatched junction bases: 7. From germline, CDR1 is MNHEY and CDR2 SVGAGI. CDR3 size: 13 residues. For the CDR3, the DNA is TGTGCCAGCAGTCGGGACAGGTTAGGGGGCTACACCTTC. Protein sequence: CASSRDRLGGYTF.

This CDR3 is CASSLDRGSLSGYTF. The CDR3 DNA reads TGTGCCAGTAGTTTGGACAGGGGATCTTTGAGCGGCTACACCTTC. The V and J genes are TRBV19 and TRBJ1-2; 9 bases are a match to TRBD1. The CDR3 totals 15 residues. The germline CDR1 and CDR2 sequences are LNHDA and SQIVND (reference sequence). V dropped 5 bases and J dropped 8; count of bases not matched to a gene: 12.

The genes are TRBV6-5 and TRBJ2-1; 11 bases are shared with TRBD2. The CDR3 has 15 amino acids. With V trimmed by 5 bases and J by 5 bases, 5 bases remained unmatched. CDR1 and CDR2 (germline): MNHEY, SVGAGI. CDR3 in DNA: TGTGCCAGCAGTAAAACTAGCGGGGGAAACAATGAGCAGTTCTTC. It translates to CASSKTSGGNNEQFF.

The rearrangement joins TRBV28 to TRBJ1-5; D uncertain. The germline gives CDR1 MDHEN, CDR2 SYDVKM. V dropped 1 base and J dropped 4 bases, with 5 bases sitting between them. This CDR3 spans 13 amino acids. CDR3 amino acids: CASSLSGNQPQHF. CDR3 nucleotide sequence: TGTGCCAGCAGTTTATCGGGTAATCAGCCCCAGCATTTT.

The chain couples TRBV21-1 to TRBJ2-2; no check of the table's D call, TRBD1, against the DNA was made. TRBV21-1 is noted as a pseudogene. The length of the CDR3 is 16 residues. The CDR3, as DNA: TGTGCCAGCAGCAAAGGGACAGGGGTAGACACCGGGGAGCTGTTTTTT. It is translated as CASSKGTGVDTGELFF.

This rearrangement joins TRBV7-9 to TRBJ1-4, with D possibly matching TRBD1 (6 bases). Germline lookup yields CDR1 SEHNR and CDR2 FQNEAQ (reference sequence). The V gene lost 1 base and the J gene lost 1 base, with 16 bases spanning the gap. There are 18 residues in the CDR3. In DNA, the CDR3 is TGTGCCAGCAGCTTAGTAGCCACCTACAGGGTAACTAATGAAAAACTGTTTTTT. It encodes CASSLVATYRVTNEKLFF.

V is TRBV28 and J is TRBJ2-7; D is uncertain. Germline CDR1 and CDR2: MDHEN and SYDVKM. V was pared by 7 bases and J by 4 bases, with 14 bases between. This CDR3 is built from 13 residues. The DNA of the CDR3 is TGTGCCAGCACCACCGGTCTCCTATACGAGCAGTACTTC. This codes for CASTTGLLYEQYF.

The chain couples TRBV3-1 (or the pseudogene TRBV3-2) to TRBJ1-5; D gene unclear. The length of the CDR3 is 15 residues. V was trimmed by 5 bases and J by 0 bases, leaving 11 bases between them. CDR1 is LGHDT and CDR2 is YNNKEL in the germline V gene (reference sequence). The CDR3 DNA is TGTGCCAGCAGCGAGAAAGCATATAGCAATCAGCCCCAGCATTTT. It encodes CASSEKAYSNQPQHF.

This clone was seen just once. The chain employs TRBV7-2 and TRBJ2-7; weak D call: TRBD2 (6 bases). The V gene lost 3 bases and the J gene lost 3 bases, with 18 bases spanning the gap. This CDR3 is 16 amino acids long. In germline, CDR1 is SGHTA, CDR2 FQGNSA. The chain's CDR3 is CASSLSAGRRDYEQYF. The CDR3 nucleotides read TGTGCCAGCAGCTTGAGTGCAGGGAGGAGGGACTACGAGCAGTACTTC.

The chain combines TRBV11-2 with TRBJ2-1; D may be TRBD2 (6 bases). The CDR3 contains 14 residues. Germline loops: CDR1 SGHAT, CDR2 FQNNGV. The V end was cut by 3 bases, the J end by 10 bases, with 16 bases between. The CDR3 DNA sequence: TGTGCCAGCAGCTTGGAGATAGCGGCAATGGAGCAGTTCTTC. Its translation: CASSLEIAAMEQFF.

V gene TRBV19 combines with J gene TRBJ1-1; D is ambiguous. V shed 4 bases and J shed 1 base, with 10 bases lying between them. CDR1 is LNHDA, CDR2 SQIVND, per germline (reference sequence). The CDR3 contains 14 residues. CDR3 region: CASSTPGKNTEAFF. The CDR3 DNA reads TGTGCCAGTAGTACACCGGGGAAGAACACTGAAGCTTTCTTT.

The V call is TRBV19, the J call TRBJ1-4; TRBD1 matches 10 bases. V shed 3 bases, J shed 3 bases, and the junction held 4 bases outside the gene matches. This CDR3 has 16 residues. Germline V gene lookup returns CDR1 LNHDA and CDR2 SQIVND (reference sequence). CDR3 sequence reads: CASSMPDRGANEKLFF. The CDR3 DNA reads TGTGCCAGTAGTATGCCGGACAGGGGGGCTAATGAAAAACTGTTTTTT.

The chain has TRBV5-4 and TRBJ2-1; maybe TRBD2 (6 bases). Germline V CDR1 and CDR2: SGHNT, YYREEE (reference sequence). With 0 bases removed from V and 15 bases from J, the gap between germline ends came to 16 bases. The CDR3 has 13 amino acids. The CDR3 DNA follows: TGTGCCAGCAGCTTGGCCCGGGAGAGCAGGTTGTTCTTC. Encoded protein: CASSLARESRLFF. Supplemented by reference TRBV5-4 and TRBJ2-1, the full variable domain reads ETGVTQSPTHLIKTRGQQVTLRCSSQSGHNTVSWYQQALGQGPQFIFQYYREEENGRGNFPPRFSGLQFPNYSSELNVNALELDDSALYLCASSLARESRLFFGPGTRLTVL.

In nucleotides, the CDR3 is TGTGCCAGCAGCTTCCGGACAGGGGGAGGCTACACCTTC. This gives the protein CASSFRTGGGYTF. The chain is built from TRBV7-8 and TRBJ1-2, with 10 positions matching TRBD1. This CDR3 is built from 13 residues. V shed 3 bases, J shed 8 bases, and the junction held 3 bases outside the gene matches. Germline V lookup: CDR1 SGHVS, CDR2 FQNEAQ.

The chain has TRBV5-4 and TRBJ1-3; D is possibly TRBD1 (5 bases). This CDR3 has 16 residues. CDR1 SGHNT and CDR2 YYREEE come from the germline V gene (reference sequence). The ends were cut back, 4 bases at V and 0 bases at J, with 14 bases in the middle. CDR3 nucleotide sequence: TGTGCCAGCAGCCCCCCGTGGGGGGGCTCTGGAAACACCATATATTTT. Its translation is CASSPPWGGSGNTIYF.